The next 29 T cell receptor beta chains were all read from a single sample in a study of shared clonotypes between healthy human individuals (dated by TCRdb to about 2020). The protocol used for the library was the immunoSEQ multiplex PCR assay. TCRdb took over this immuneACCESS table, retaining in-frame rearrangements with V and J assigned. Such tables are incomplete; in checked studies, under half of the missing clones stem from an unresolved V gene, and the remainder is unexplained. The sample contains about 1.9 million clones, 80% to 95% of them found a single time. Around 1.7% of the sample lies in the top ten. For the CD8 naive samples, CD45RO-negative cells were positively selected for CCR7, yielding a CD45RA+CCR7+ population from which TemRA cells were excluded. The specimen sequenced was naive CD8+ T cells from PBMCs. Sample cell subset or site, as interpreted from the label and publication: CD45RA+CCR7+. The source is a young man in good health. Some clones in this sample may be carry-over from other donors' samples.

This chain uses TRBV9 with TRBJ1-1; a possible D gene is TRBD1 (6 bases). CDR3 length: 14 residues. Trimming removed 4 bases from V and 4 bases from J, with 14 bases in between. Germline values: CDR1 SGDLS, CDR2 YYNGEE. The CDR3 spells CASSPDSVGTEAFF. CDR3 sequence (DNA): TGTGCCAGCAGCCCGGACAGCGTGGGCACTGAAGCTTTCTTT.

This chain uses TRBV6-5 with TRBJ1-1; TRBD1 matches at 7 bases. There are 15 residues in the CDR3. The V gene's germline CDR1 is MNHEY and CDR2 SVGAGI. The V segment lost 0 bases and the J segment 4 bases; nucleotides outside the gene matches: 5. The CDR3 DNA reads TGTGCCAGCAGTTACTCCAGGGGGTTCGGCACTGAAGCTTTCTTT. It specifies CASSYSRGFGTEAFF.

The chain recombines TRBV6-1 with TRBJ2-7, with D tentatively TRBD2 (7 bases). Germline V gives CDR1 MNHNS, CDR2 SASEGT. Trimming cost V 11 bases and J 3 bases, with 17 bases left between them. The CDR3 contains 13 residues. In DNA, the CDR3 is TGTGCCGGGGGGGCCGGAGCAGGCTACGAGCAGTACTTC. The encoded protein is CAGGAGAGYEQYF.

The V gene is TRBV7-2, the J gene TRBJ2-5; the match to TRBD1 covers 8 bases. Germline values: CDR1 SGHTA, CDR2 FQGNSA. V trimming: 6 bases; J trimming: 3 bases; junction bases outside the gene matches: 6. The CDR3 extends over 14 amino acids. This CDR3 reads CASREQGVKETQYF. The CDR3 region has the DNA TGTGCCAGCAGAGAACAGGGGGTGAAAGAGACCCAGTACTTC.

This clone was recorded once. Different DNA sequences within this sample yield the same CDR3. The rearrangement links TRBV11-2 to TRBJ2-7, with a weak D call TRBD1 (6 bases). This CDR3 has 14 amino acids. V lost 1 base and J 2 bases, leaving 9 bases between the germline ends. CDR1 is SGHAT, CDR2 FQNNGV, per germline. For the CDR3, the DNA is TGTGCCAGCAGCTTAGTGCCAGGGGCCTACGAGCAGTACTTC. It is translated as CASSLVPGAYEQYF.

DNA of the CDR3: TGCAGCGTGTACCCGACGGATCAAAATGAGCAGTTCTTC. Translating gives CSVYPTDQNEQFF. The chain carries TRBV29-1 and TRBJ2-1, with no clear D. Trimming removed 6 bases at V and 7 bases at J, with 16 bases between. CDR1 is SQVTM and CDR2 is ANQGSEA in the germline V gene. CDR3 length equals 13 residues.

V is TRBV7-2 and J is TRBJ1-2, with D tentatively TRBD1 (5 bases). Germline values: CDR1 SGHTA, CDR2 FQGNSA. The V and J ends lost 4 bases and 5 bases respectively, with 20 bases between them. The CDR3 extends over 16 amino acids. This CDR3 is CASSSEGGAKSYGYTF. The CDR3 DNA follows: TGTGCCAGCAGCTCAGAAGGAGGGGCGAAATCATATGGCTACACCTTC.

V usage is TRBV7-3 and J usage is TRBJ2-3; D gene uncertain. Germline CDR1 is SGHTA and CDR2 is FQGTGA. The V gene lost 1 base and the J gene lost 0 bases, with 11 bases spanning the gap. CDR3 length: 16 residues. In DNA, the CDR3 is TGTGCCAGCAGCTTAATGGGAATAACTAGCACAGATACGCAGTATTTT. It codes for CASSLMGITSTDTQYF.

The rearrangement links TRBV6-1 to TRBJ2-1; perhaps TRBD2 as D (6 bases). The CDR3 covers 15 residues. Germline CDR1 and CDR2: MNHNS and SASEGT. V lost 6 bases and J lost 2, with 14 bases in between. Here the CDR3 DNA reads TGTGCCAGCAGCCTTTTGGCGGGAACCTACAATGAGCAGTTCTTC. Its translation: CASSLLAGTYNEQFF.

The chain carries TRBV16 and TRBJ1-5; TRBD1 agrees at 12 bases. Per the germline V gene, CDR1 is KGHSY and CDR2 is FQNENV. This CDR3 comprises 18 residues. With 2 bases clipped from V and 6 bases from J, the junction kept 11 bases outside the gene matches. The CDR3 nucleotides read TGTGCCAGCAGCCAACGCTTGGGACAGGGGGCGGATCGTCAGCCCCAGCATTTT. It encodes CASSQRLGQGADRQPQHF.

The V and J genes are TRBV28 and TRBJ2-7, with 7 bases that match TRBD1. The CDR3 sequence is 14 residues long. Germline V gene sequence: CDR1 MDHEN, CDR2 SYDVKM. With V trimmed by 6 bases and J by 7 bases, 12 bases remained unmatched. CDR3 bases: TGTGCCAGCAGCCGATTCCGGGACAGCTGGGAGCAGTACTTC. This codes for CASSRFRDSWEQYF.

Notes on this clone: Other DNA sequences in the same sample also yield this CDR3. The chain carries TRBV7-9 and TRBJ2-1; D gene unclear. There are 12 residues in the CDR3. CDR1 and CDR2 from the germline V gene are SEHNR and FQNEAQ (reference sequence). V dropped 0 bases and J dropped 8 bases, with 5 bases sitting between them. The CDR3: CASSLATDEQFF. CDR3 bases: TGTGCCAGCAGCTTAGCGACGGATGAGCAGTTCTTC.

The V gene is TRBV27, the J gene TRBJ2-1; 9 nucleotides match TRBD2. The germline CDR1 and CDR2 sequences are MNHEY and SMNVEV (reference sequence). The V and J ends lost 2 bases and 5 bases, in that order; junction bases with no gene match: 10. CDR3 length: 17 residues. In nucleotides, the CDR3 is TGTGCCAGCAGTTTAGGACCTCTAGCGGGGTGGGACAATGAGCAGTTCTTC. Its protein product is CASSLGPLAGWDNEQFF.

The chain uses TRBV29-1 and TRBJ1-3, with 8 bases that match TRBD1. This CDR3 has 12 residues. Unmatched junction bases numbered 2, after V lost 6 bases and J lost 4 bases. Germline V lookup: CDR1 SQVTM, CDR2 ANQGSEA. CDR3 loop: CSVGDRGNTIYF. The CDR3 DNA reads TGCAGCGTGGGGGACAGGGGAAACACCATATATTTT.

The chain carries TRBV7-9 and TRBJ2-1, with D hard to call. Trimming stripped 5 bases from V and 8 bases from J, with 10 bases between. Germline V gene lookup returns CDR1 SEHNR and CDR2 FQNEAQ (reference sequence). CDR3 length: 12 amino acids. CDR3 sequence reads: CASSRSDYEQFF. CDR3 sequence (DNA): TGTGCCAGCAGCCGGTCCGATTATGAGCAGTTCTTC.

Comment on this clone: In the same sample, other DNA sequences code for this CDR3. The J gene is TRBJ2-5, the V gene TRBV28; D unclear. Per germline, CDR1 MDHEN and CDR2 SYDVKM. The CDR3 runs 13 residues. Trimming removed 3 bases at V and 3 bases at J, with 8 bases between. CDR3 bases: TGTGCCAGCAGTTTGTACAGCGAAGAGACCCAGTACTTC. Encoded protein: CASSLYSEETQYF.

Notes on this clone: A read error may be the cause here, since a much bigger clone is one base away. J is TRBJ2-7 and V is TRBV7-8; either TRBD1 or TRBD2 may fit D (6 bases each). Germline V CDR1 and CDR2: SGHVS, FQNEAQ. The CDR3 loop spans 13 amino acids. V gave up 0 bases and J gave up 5 bases, with 8 bases separating them. CDR3 nucleotide sequence: TGTGCCAGCAGCTTAGCGGGGGGCAACGAGCAGTACTTC. Translation gives CASSLAGGNEQYF. The variable domain in full, with the rest retrieved from reference TRBV7-8 and TRBJ2-7, is GAGVSQSPRYKVAKRGQDVALRCDPISGHVSLFWYQQALGQGPEFLTYFQNEAQLDKSGLPSDRFFAERPEGSVSTLKIQRTQQEDSAVYLCASSLAGGNEQYFGPGTRLTVT.

The rearrangement links TRBV4-1 to TRBJ1-2; no definite D call. The CDR3 runs 15 residues. Looked up from germline, CDR1 is MGHRA and CDR2 is YSYEKL. Between the trimmed V and J ends, which lost 0 bases and 2 bases, there was a span of 10 bases. For the CDR3, the DNA is TGCGCCAGCAGCCAAGAAAATACACTCAACTATGGCTACACCTTC. Its protein is CASSQENTLNYGYTF.

V gene TRBV27 combines with J gene TRBJ2-1; 13 bases match TRBD2. The length of the CDR3 is 16 residues. Germline CDR1 MNHEY, CDR2 SMNVEV (reference sequence). V dropped 5 bases and J dropped 6; count of bases not matched to a gene: 7. CDR3 sequence (DNA): TGTGCCAGCAGTCCTACCACTAGCGGGAGGGCCAATGAGCAGTTCTTC. It is translated as CASSPTTSGRANEQFF.

This clone has a handful of counts. The gene calls are TRBV7-9 and TRBJ1-2; TRBD1 matches 7 bases. The CDR3 contains 14 residues. Trimming removed 5 bases from V and 4 bases from J; junction bases left unmatched: 7. Germline V gene sequence: CDR1 SEHNR, CDR2 FQNEAQ (reference sequence). CDR3 sequence reads: CASSGTALFYGYTF. For the CDR3, the DNA is TGTGCCAGCAGCGGGACAGCCTTATTCTATGGCTACACCTTC.

The V call is TRBV7-6, the J call TRBJ2-3; D is ambiguous. CDR3 length equals 13 residues. The ends were cut back, 5 bases at V and 1 base at J, with 7 bases in the middle. CDR1 is SGHVS and CDR2 is FNYEAQ in the germline V gene. The chain's CDR3 is CASSQAGTDTQYF. CDR3 coding DNA: TGTGCCAGCAGCCAGGCGGGCACAGATACGCAGTATTTT.

V and J are TRBV28 and TRBJ1-5, with 8 bases matching TRBD1. The ends lost 4 bases at V and 7 bases at J; junction bases unmatched: 6. Germline V lookup: CDR1 MDHEN, CDR2 SYDVKM. The CDR3 loop spans 14 amino acids. The CDR3 loop reads CASSSGQGLQPQHF. As DNA, the CDR3 is TGTGCCAGCAGTTCTGGACAGGGCTTGCAGCCCCAGCATTTT.

As concerns this clone: Other nucleotide sequences from this sample produce the same CDR3. CDR3 in amino acids: CASRLAGSYEQYF. In DNA form, the CDR3 reads TGTGCCAGCCGACTAGCGGGATCCTACGAGCAGTACTTC. The chain carries TRBV19 and TRBJ2-7, with 11 bases identical to TRBD2. V dropped 9 bases and J dropped 1; count of bases not matched to a gene: 2. The CDR3 totals 13 residues. Germline V CDR1 and CDR2: LNHDA, SQIVND (reference sequence).

The chain has TRBV13 and TRBJ2-7; a weak D match, TRBD2 (6 bases). V was pared by 7 bases and J by 1 base, with 11 bases between. CDR1 and CDR2 (germline): PRHDT, FYEKMQ (reference sequence). This CDR3 is 13 amino acids long. In nucleotides, the CDR3 is TGTGCCAGCACCCTGGAGGGTTCCTACGAGCAGTACTTC. Encoded protein: CASTLEGSYEQYF.

This chain uses TRBV27 with TRBJ2-7, with D hard to call. V was cut by 5 bases and J by 7 bases, with 24 bases left in between. CDR3 length: 16 residues. Per germline, CDR1 MNHEY and CDR2 SMNVEV (reference sequence). The CDR3: CASSPTLYRANGEQYF. The CDR3 DNA reads as TGTGCCAGCAGTCCAACCTTATACCGGGCGAATGGGGAGCAGTACTTC.

CDR3 sequence: CASSSYRRDSHNEQFF. For the CDR3, the DNA is TGTGCCAGCAGCTCTTATCGCCGGGACAGTCACAATGAGCAGTTCTTC. The chain carries TRBV7-9 and TRBJ2-1; 7 nucleotides match TRBD1. V trimming: 4 bases; J trimming: 5 bases; junction bases outside the gene matches: 11. Germline loops: CDR1 SEHNR, CDR2 FQNEAQ (reference sequence). The CDR3 spans 16 residues.

The CDR3 is CASSPRIQETQYF. CDR3 bases: TGCGCCAGCAGCCCACGCATCCAAGAGACCCAGTACTTC. The V call is TRBV5-1, the J call TRBJ2-5, with no clear D. Between the trimmed V and J ends, which lost 4 bases and 1 base, there was a span of 8 bases. Germline lookup yields CDR1 SGHRS and CDR2 YFSETQ. The CDR3 runs to 13 residues. Full variable domain (remainder filled in from reference TRBV5-1 and TRBJ2-5): KAGVTQTPRYLIKTRGQQVTLSCSPISGHRSVSWYQQTPGQGLQFLFEYFSETQRNKGNFPGRFSGRQFSNSRSEMNVSTLELGDSALYLCASSPRIQETQYFGPGTRLLVL.

This chain links TRBV29-1 with TRBJ1-1; a possible D gene is TRBD1 (6 bases). Germline V gene sequence: CDR1 SQVTM, CDR2 ANQGSEA. This CDR3 contains 13 residues. V lost 6 bases to trimming and J lost 2 bases, with 13 bases between them. The CDR3 spells CSVSGTTNTEAFF. In DNA form, the CDR3 reads TGCAGCGTCTCCGGGACAACTAACACTGAAGCTTTCTTT.

This chain joins TRBV19 and TRBJ2-7; D remains unclear. The V end was cut by 5 bases, the J end by 2 bases, with 13 bases between. Germline-derived CDR1 and CDR2 are LNHDA and SQIVND (reference sequence). The CDR3 loop spans 14 amino acids. CDR3 DNA sequence: TGTGCCAGTAGTTTTAGGACCGCGGCCTACGAGCAGTACTTC. It translates to CASSFRTAAYEQYF.